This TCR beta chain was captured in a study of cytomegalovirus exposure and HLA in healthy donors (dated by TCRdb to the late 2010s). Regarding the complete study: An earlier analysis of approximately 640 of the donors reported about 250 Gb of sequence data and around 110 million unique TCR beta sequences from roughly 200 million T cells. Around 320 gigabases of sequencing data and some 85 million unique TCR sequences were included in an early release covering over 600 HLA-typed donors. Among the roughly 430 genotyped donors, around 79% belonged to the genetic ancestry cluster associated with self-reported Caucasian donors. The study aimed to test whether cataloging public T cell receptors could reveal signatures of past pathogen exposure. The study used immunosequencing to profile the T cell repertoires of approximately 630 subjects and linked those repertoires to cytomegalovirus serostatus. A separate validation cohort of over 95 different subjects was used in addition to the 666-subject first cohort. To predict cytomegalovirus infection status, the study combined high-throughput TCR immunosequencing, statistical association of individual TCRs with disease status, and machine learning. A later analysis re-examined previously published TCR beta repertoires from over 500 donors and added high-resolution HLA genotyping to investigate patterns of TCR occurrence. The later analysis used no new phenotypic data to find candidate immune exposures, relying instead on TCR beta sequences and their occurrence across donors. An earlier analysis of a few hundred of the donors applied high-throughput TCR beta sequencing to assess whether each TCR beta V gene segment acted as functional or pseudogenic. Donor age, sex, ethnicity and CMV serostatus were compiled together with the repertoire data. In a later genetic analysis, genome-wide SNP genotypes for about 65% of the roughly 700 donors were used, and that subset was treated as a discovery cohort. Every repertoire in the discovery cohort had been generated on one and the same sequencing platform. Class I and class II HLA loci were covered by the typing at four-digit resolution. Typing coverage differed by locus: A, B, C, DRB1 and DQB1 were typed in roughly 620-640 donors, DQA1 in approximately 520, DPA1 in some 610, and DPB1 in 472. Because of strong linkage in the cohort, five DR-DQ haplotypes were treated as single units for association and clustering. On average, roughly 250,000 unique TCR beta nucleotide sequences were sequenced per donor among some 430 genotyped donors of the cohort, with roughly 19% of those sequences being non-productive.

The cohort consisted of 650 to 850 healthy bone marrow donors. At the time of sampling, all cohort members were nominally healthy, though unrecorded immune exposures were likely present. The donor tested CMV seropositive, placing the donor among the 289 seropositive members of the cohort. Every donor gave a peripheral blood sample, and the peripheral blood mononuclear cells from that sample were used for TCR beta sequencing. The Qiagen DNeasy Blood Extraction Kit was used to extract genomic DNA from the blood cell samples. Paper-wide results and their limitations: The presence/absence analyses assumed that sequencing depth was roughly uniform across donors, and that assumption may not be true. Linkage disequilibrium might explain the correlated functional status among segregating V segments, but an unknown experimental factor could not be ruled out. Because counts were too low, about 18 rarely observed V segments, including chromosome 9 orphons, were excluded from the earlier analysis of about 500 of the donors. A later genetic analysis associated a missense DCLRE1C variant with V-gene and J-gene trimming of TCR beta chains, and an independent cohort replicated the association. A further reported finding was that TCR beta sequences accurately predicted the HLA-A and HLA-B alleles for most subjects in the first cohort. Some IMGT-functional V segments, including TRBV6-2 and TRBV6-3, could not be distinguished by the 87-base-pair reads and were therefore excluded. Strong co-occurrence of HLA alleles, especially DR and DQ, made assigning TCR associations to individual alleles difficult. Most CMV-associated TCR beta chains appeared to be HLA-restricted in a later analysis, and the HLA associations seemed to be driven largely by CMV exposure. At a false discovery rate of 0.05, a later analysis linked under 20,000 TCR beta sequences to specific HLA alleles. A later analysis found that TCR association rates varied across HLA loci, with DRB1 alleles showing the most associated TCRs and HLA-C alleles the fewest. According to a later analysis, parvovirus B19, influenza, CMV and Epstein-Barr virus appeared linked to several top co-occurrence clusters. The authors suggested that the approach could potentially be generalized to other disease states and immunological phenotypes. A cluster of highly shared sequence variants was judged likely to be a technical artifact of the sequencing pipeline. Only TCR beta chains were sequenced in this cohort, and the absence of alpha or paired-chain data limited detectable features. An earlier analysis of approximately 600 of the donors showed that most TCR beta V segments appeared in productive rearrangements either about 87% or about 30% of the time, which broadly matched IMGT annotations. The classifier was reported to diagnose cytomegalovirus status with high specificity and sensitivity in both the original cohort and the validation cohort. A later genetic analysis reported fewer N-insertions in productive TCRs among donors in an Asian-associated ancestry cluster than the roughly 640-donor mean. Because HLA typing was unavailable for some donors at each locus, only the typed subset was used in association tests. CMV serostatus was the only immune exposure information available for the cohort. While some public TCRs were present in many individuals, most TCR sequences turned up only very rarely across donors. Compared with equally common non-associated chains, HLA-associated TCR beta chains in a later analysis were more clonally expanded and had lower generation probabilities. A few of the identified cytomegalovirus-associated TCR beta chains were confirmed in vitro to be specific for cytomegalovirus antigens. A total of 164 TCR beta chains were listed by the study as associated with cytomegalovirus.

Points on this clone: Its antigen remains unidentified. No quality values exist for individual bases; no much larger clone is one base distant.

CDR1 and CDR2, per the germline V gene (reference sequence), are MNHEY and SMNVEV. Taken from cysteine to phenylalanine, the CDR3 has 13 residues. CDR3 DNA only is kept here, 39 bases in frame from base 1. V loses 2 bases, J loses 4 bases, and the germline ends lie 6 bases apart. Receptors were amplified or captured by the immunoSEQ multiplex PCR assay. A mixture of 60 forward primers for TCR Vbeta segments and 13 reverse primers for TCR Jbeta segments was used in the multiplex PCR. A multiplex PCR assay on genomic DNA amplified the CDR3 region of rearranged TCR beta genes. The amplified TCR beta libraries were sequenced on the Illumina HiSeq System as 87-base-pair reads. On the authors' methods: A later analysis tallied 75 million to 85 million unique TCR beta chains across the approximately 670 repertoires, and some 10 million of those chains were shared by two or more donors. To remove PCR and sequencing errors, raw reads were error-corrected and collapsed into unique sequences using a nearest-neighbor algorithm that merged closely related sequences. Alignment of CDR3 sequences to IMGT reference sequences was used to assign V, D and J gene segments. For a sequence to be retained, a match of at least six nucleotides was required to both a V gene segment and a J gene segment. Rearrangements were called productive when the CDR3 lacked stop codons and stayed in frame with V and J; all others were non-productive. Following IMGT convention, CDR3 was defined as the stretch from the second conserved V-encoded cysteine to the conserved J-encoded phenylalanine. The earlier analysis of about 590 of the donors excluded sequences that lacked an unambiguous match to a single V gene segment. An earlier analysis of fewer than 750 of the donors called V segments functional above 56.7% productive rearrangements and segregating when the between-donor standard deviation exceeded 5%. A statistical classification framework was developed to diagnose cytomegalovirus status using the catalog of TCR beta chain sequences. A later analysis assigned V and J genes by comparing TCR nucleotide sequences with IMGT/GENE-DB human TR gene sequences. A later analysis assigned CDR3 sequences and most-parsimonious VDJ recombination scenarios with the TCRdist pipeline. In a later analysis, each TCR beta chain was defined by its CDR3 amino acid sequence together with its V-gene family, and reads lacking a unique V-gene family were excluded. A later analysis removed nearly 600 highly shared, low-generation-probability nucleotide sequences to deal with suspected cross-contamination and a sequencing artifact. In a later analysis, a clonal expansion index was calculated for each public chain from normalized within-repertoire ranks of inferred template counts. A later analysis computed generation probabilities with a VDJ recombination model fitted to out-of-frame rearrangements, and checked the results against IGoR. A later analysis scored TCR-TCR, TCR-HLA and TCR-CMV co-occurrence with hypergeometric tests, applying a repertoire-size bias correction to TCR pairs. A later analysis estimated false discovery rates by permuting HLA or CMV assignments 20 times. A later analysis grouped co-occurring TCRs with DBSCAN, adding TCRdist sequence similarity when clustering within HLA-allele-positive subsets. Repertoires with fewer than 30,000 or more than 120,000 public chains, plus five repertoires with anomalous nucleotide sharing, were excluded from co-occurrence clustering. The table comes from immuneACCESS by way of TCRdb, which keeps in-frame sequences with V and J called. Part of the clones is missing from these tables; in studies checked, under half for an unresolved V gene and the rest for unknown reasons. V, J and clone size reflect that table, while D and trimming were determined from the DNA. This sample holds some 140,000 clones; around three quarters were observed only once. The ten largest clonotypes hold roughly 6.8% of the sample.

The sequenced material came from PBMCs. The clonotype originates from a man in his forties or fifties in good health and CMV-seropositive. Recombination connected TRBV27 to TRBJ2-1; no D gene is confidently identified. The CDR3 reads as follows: CASSLGAYNEQFF. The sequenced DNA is TGTGCCAGCAGTTTAGGAGCGTACAATGAGCAGTTCTTC.